A selection of T cell receptor beta chains follows, all from one sample in a study of blood T cells in healthy people across ages. TCRdb processed the 5' RACE reads anew with MiXCR; each CDR3 protein has one entry. The sample holds 1,300,000 or so distinct CDR3 sequences, 55% to 75% seen once. Sequencing was done on a sample of blood. The receptors were gathered from a man aged 18 to 30 in good health. Both conserved end residues are part of each CDR3. The D gene is left open where the match is weak. Clone size, where shown, is once, few, many, or a class for clones that have expanded.

TRBJ2-7 | - | TRBD1 | TRBV27 | 19 | TGTGCCAGCAGTTTATCCCTCGAGGGTAGGGACAGGGTGGAAAACGAGCAGTACTTC | CASSLSLEGRDRVENEQYF
TRBJ2-1 | - | TRBD2 | TRBV27 | 14 | TGTGCCAGCAGTTACGGGACTACGCGCAATGAGCAGTTCTTC | CASSYGTTRNEQFF
TRBJ2-1 | - | - | TRBV29-1 | 14 | TGCAGTTACTTCAGGGGCATAACCTACAATGAGCAGTTCTTC | CSYFRGITYNEQFF
TRBJ2-5 | few | - | TRBV20-1 | 12 | TGCAGTGCTCGAGCAGGGGGGGAGACCCAGTACTTC | CSARAGGETQYF
TRBJ2-7 | - | - | TRBV6-5 | 11 | TGTGCCAGGGCCAGCTCCTACGAGCAGTACTTC | CARASSYEQYF
TRBJ2-7 | - | TRBD2 | TRBV12-3/TRBV12-4 | 17 | TGTGCCAGCAGCCTAGGCGAACTAGCGCCTATCTCCTACGAGCAGTACTTC | CASSLGELAPISYEQYF
TRBJ2-7 | few | - | TRBV7-2 | 14 | TGTGCCAGCAGCCCCCGTACCCTCTCCTACGAGCAGTACTTC | CASSPRTLSYEQYF
TRBJ2-6 | - | - | TRBV5-1 | 17 | TGCGCCAGCAGCTTCGGCCAATCTGCAATCTGGGCCAACGTCCTGACTTTC | CASSFGQSAIWANVLTF
TRBJ2-7 | once | - | TRBV20-1 | 16 | TGCAGTGCTAGAGACGGCCGGGGGACAAGGACCTACGAGCAGTACTTC | CSARDGRGTRTYEQYF
TRBJ1-1 | - | - | TRBV11-2 | 13 | TGTGCCAGCAGCTTACAGGAGAACACTGAAGCTTTCTTT | CASSLQENTEAFF
TRBJ2-7 | - | - | TRBV7-2 | 15 | TGTGCCAGCAGCTTAGATTGGGGGAAAAGCTACGAGCAGTACTTC | CASSLDWGKSYEQYF
TRBJ2-3 | - | - | TRBV5-1 | 15 | TGCGCCAGCACCATTGGGGAGATCACCACAGATACGCAGTATTTT | CASTIGEITTDTQYF
TRBJ2-1 | few | - | TRBV10-3 | 14 | TGTGCCATCAGTAGGGCGGAAAGGAACAATGAGCAGTTCTTC | CAISRAERNNEQFF
TRBJ1-5 | - | - | TRBV5-6 | 14 | TGTGCCAGCAGCAGAACAGGACAGTATCAGCCCCAGCATTTT | CASSRTGQYQPQHF
TRBJ1-6 | - | - | TRBV12-3/TRBV12-4 | 16 | TGTGCCAGCAGTACGGGGGGACGGAGGCTTAATTCACCCCTCCACTTT | CASSTGGRRLNSPLHF
TRBJ1-2 | - | - | TRBV25-1 | 12 | TGTGCCAGCAGTGATACCCTCGATGGCTACACCTTC | CASSDTLDGYTF
TRBJ2-2 | - | - | TRBV20-1 | 13 | TGCAGTGCTAGAGTTCCCATCACCGGGGAGCTGTTTTTT | CSARVPITGELFF
TRBJ2-7 | - | - | TRBV29-1 | 14 | TGCAGCGTTGAATTGCCAGGGCCCCTCTACGAGCAGTACTTC | CSVELPGPLYEQYF
TRBJ2-7 | - | TRBD2 | TRBV4-2 | 16 | TGTGCCAGCAGCCTCAAGAGGAGCGGGGGGTTTGCCGAGCAGTACTTC | CASSLKRSGGFAEQYF
TRBJ2-5 | - | - | TRBV7-7 | 14 | TGTGCTAGCAGCTTAAGTAAGGGGCAAGAGACCCAGTACTTC | CASSLSKGQETQYF
TRBJ2-3 | once | TRBD1 | TRBV5-6 | 17 | TGTGCCAGCAGCTCGTGGGGAACAGGGGCCTACACAGATACGCAGTATTTT | CASSSWGTGAYTDTQYF
TRBJ1-5 | - | - | TRBV7-2 | 15 | TGTGCCAGCAGCCGGGGACCTCCTAGCAATCAGCCCCAGCATTTT | CASSRGPPSNQPQHF
TRBJ1-2 | few | TRBD1 | TRBV7-2 | 16 | TGTGCCAGCAGCGAAATGACAGGGCTATACGCCGGTGGCTACACCTTC | CASSEMTGLYAGGYTF
TRBJ1-6 | - | - | TRBV4-1 | 16 | TGCGCCAGCTGCGAGTCTCGGGACAACTATAATTCACCCCTCCACTTT | CASCESRDNYNSPLHF
TRBJ2-7 | - | TRBD1 | TRBV5-1 | 13 | TGCGCCAGCGGCCGGGACAGCATCTACGAGCAGTACTTC | CASGRDSIYEQYF
TRBJ2-3 | - | - | TRBV29-1 | 14 | TGCAGCGTTGAAGGTGGGGGCGCGGCAGATACGCAGTATTTT | CSVEGGGAADTQYF
TRBJ2-5 | - | - | TRBV6-6 | 14 | TGTGCCAGCAGCCTCCAGGACGGGCTTGAGACCCAGTACTTC | CASSLQDGLETQYF
TRBJ2-7 | - | - | TRBV20-1 | 11 | TGCAGTGCTAGGGGTTCCGACGAGCAGTACTTC | CSARGSDEQYF
TRBJ2-7 | - | TRBD2 | TRBV4-1 | 15 | TGCGCCAGCAAAATTACTAGCGGCTACTACAATGAGCAGTACTTC | CASKITSGYYNEQYF
TRBJ1-4 | - | - | TRBV7-8 | 19 | TGTGCCAGCAGCCCCTTAGTGGGCAGGAGAGAGTCAACTAATGAAAAACTGTTTTTT | CASSPLVGRRESTNEKLFF
TRBJ1-5 | few | TRBD1 | TRBV4-1 | 15 | TGCGCCAGCAGCCCACCGGGACAGGCGTATCAGCCCCAGCATTTT | CASSPPGQAYQPQHF
TRBJ2-7 | once | - | TRBV28 | 13 | TGTGCCAGCACTAACCTCCAGGGCTACGAGCAGTACTTC | CASTNLQGYEQYF
TRBJ1-1 | - | - | TRBV20-1 | 14 | TGCAGTGCTAGAAACCCAGGGACTCACACTGAAGCTTTCTTT | CSARNPGTHTEAFF
TRBJ2-7 | few | - | TRBV20-1 | 14 | TGCAGTGCTTCATCTAGCCCGGGAGCCTACGAGCAGTACTTC | CSASSSPGAYEQYF
TRBJ2-1 | few | - | TRBV5-5 | 13 | TGTGCCAGCAGCTCCCCGGAGTACAATGAGCAGTTCTTC | CASSSPEYNEQFF
TRBJ1-1 | once | TRBD1 | TRBV6-6 | 15 | TGTGCCAGCAGACATCGGACAGGCTCGAACACTGAAGCTTTCTTT | CASRHRTGSNTEAFF
TRBJ2-2 | - | - | TRBV7-6 | 14 | TGTGCCAGCAGCACACACAGACCCACCGGGGAGCTGTTTTTT | CASSTHRPTGELFF
TRBJ2-7 | - | TRBD2 | TRBV29-1 | 15 | TGCAGCGTTGAAGATGGTGCTAGCGGAGCCTACGAGCAGTACTTC | CSVEDGASGAYEQYF
TRBJ1-2 | - | TRBD1 | TRBV27 | 15 | TGTGCCAGCACCCGCCAGGGGGGAAGGGGGTATGGCTACACCTTC | CASTRQGGRGYGYTF
TRBJ2-1 | - | - | TRBV29-1 | 12 | TGCAGCGTTGACTCTAGCAACAATGAGCAGTTCTTC | CSVDSSNNEQFF
TRBJ2-3 | - | TRBD1 | TRBV13 | 17 | TGTGCCAGCAGCTTAGGCCTCGGGACAGGTACAACAGATACGCAGTATTTT | CASSLGLGTGTTDTQYF
TRBJ2-7 | - | - | TRBV20-1 | 16 | TGCAGTGCTAGATCCCCAAGACAGGCCTCCTCCTACGAGCAGTACTTC | CSARSPRQASSYEQYF
TRBJ2-3 | - | - | TRBV6-6 | 16 | TGTGCCAGCCTAAGCGGGCGACTTTCTAGCACAGATACGCAGTATTTT | CASLSGRLSSTDTQYF
TRBJ2-5 | - | TRBD2 | TRBV4-2 | 14 | TGTGCCAGCAGCCAAGGGCGGGGGGCAGAGACCCAGTACTTC | CASSQGRGAETQYF
TRBJ2-3 | few | TRBD1 | TRBV29-1 | 12 | TGCAGCGTTGAACAGGGGGACGATACGCAGTATTTT | CSVEQGDDTQYF
TRBJ1-4 | few | TRBD1 | TRBV12-3/TRBV12-4 | 15 | TGTGCCAGCAGGGGCCGGAGACAGGGGGATGAAAAACTGTTTTTT | CASRGRRQGDEKLFF
TRBJ2-3 | - | - | TRBV18 | 15 | TGTGCCAGCTCTCTGAGGAAGGATAGCACAGATACGCAGTATTTT | CASSLRKDSTDTQYF